This T cell receptor (beta chain) was sequenced in a study of cytomegalovirus exposure and HLA in healthy donors. Study-wide points: Diagnosis of cytomegalovirus status made by the classifier reportedly showed high specificity and sensitivity.

On this clone itself: Antigen specificity is unknown.

The repertoire was sequenced with immunoSEQ multiplex PCR; TCRdb's copy has only in-frame clones and lacks some. The sample shows tens of thousands of clones, 90% of them seen only once. This CDR3 region has 15 residues. CDR1 and CDR2 (germline): SGHNT, YYREEE (reference sequence). The germline V and J ends were trimmed by 4 bases and 5 bases, with 16 bases remaining between them. The chain couples TRBV5-4 to TRBJ2-4, with a weak D call TRBD2 (6 bases). The clonotype comes from a young man in good health and CMV-seronegative. Sample: PBMCs. CDR3 residues: CASSPARGKENIQYF. Written as DNA, the CDR3 is TGTGCCAGCAGCCCCGCTCGCGGGAAGGAAAACATTCAGTACTTC.